This record covers a single TCR beta chain. TCRdb re-called the RT-PCR reads with MiXCR, one entry per CDR3 protein. This table holds 150,000 to 200,000 distinct CDR3 sequences, over 9.5% found once. This specimen belongs to a study of response to subunit inactivated influenza vaccine. With V trimmed by 5 bases and J by 6 bases, 6 bases remained unmatched. Germline-derived CDR1 and CDR2 are SGDLS and YYNGEE. The CDR3 has 14 residues. This same sample was also part of a study on T cells expressing NK-cell markers. From that second work: Scientists made TCR beta cDNA using 5'RACE template switching with UMIs. The TCR beta repertoires were obtained from sorted CD3+CD56+NKG2C+, CD3+CD56+NKG2C- and CD3+CD56-NKG2C+ T cells. Six or seven donors had dominant NKG2C+ clonotypes that comprised roughly 1.0-7.0% of their CD8+ T cells. The study found these clonotypes also leading the CD3+CD56-NKG2C+ fraction in a few donors.

The sequence came from a man in his fifties or sixties who received an inactivated influenza vaccine. The sequencing here drew on CD8+ T cells sorted from PBMCs, taken about 12 days after vaccination. The rearrangement joins TRBV9 to TRBJ2-1; 9 bases map to TRBD1. CDR3 nucleotides: TGTGCCAGCAGTTTCGGGACAGGGAGCAATGAGCAGTTCTTC. This encodes CASSFGTGSNEQFF.